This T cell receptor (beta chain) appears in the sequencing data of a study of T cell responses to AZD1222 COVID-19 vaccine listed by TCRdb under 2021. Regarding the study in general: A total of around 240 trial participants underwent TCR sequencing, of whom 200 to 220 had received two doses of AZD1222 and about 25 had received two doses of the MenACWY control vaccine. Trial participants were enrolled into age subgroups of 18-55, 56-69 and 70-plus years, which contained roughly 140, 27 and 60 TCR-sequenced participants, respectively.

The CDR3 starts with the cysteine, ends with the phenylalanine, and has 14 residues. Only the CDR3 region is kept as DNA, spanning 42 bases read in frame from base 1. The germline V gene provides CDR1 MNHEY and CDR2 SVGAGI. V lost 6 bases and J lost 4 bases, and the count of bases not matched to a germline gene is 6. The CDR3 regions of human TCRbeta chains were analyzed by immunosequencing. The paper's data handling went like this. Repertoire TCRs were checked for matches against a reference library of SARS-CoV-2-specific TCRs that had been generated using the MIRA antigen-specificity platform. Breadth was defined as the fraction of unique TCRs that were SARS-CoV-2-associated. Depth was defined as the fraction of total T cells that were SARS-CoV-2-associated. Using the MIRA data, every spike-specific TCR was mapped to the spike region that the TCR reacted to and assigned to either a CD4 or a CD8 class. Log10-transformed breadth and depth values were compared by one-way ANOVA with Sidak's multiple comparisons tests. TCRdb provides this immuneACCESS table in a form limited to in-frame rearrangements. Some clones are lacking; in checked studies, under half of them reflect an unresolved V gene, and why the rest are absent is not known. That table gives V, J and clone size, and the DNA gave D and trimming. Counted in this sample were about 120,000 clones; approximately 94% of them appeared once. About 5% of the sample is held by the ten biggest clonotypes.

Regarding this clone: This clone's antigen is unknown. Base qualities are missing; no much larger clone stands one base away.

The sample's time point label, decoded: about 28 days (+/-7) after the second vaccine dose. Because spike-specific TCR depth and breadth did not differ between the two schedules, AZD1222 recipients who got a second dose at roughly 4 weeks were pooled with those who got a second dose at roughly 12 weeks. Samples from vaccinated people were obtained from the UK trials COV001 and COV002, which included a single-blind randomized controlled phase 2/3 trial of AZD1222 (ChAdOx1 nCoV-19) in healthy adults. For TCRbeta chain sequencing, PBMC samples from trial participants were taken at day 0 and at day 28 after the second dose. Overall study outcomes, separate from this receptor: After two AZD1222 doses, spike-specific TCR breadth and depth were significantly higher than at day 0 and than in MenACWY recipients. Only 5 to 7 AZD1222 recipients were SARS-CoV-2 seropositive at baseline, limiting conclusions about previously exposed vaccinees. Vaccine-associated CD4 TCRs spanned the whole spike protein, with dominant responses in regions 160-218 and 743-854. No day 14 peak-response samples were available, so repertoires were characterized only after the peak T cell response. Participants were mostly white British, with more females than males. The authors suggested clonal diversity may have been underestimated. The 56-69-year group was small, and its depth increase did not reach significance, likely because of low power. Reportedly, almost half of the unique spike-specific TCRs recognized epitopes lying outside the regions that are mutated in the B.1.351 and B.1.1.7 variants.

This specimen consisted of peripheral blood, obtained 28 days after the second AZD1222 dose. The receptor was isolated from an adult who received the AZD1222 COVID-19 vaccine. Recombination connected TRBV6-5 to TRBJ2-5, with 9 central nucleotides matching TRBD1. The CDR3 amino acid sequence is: CASSLDRGLETQYF. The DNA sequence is TGTGCCAGCAGCCTGGACAGGGGTTTAGAGACCCAGTACTTC.